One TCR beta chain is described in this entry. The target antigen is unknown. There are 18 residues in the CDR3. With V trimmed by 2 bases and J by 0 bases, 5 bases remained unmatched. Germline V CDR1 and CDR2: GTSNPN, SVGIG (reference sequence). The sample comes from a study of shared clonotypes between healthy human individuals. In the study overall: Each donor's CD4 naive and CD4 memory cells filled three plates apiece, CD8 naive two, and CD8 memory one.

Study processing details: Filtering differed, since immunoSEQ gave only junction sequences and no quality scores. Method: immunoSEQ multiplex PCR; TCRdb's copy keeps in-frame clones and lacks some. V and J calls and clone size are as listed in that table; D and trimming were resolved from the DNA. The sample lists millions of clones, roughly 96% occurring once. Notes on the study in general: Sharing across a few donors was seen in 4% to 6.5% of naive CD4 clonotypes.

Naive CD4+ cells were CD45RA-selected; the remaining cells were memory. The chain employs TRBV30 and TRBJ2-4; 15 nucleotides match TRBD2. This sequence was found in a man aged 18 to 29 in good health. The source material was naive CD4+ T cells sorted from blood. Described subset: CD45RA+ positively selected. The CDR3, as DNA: TGTGCCTGGAGTCGGACTAGCGGGAGGGAAGTAGCCAAAAACATTCAGTACTTC. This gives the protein CAWSRTSGREVAKNIQYF. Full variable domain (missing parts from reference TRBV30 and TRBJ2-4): SQTIHQWPATLVQPVGSPLSLECTVEGTSNPNLYWYRQAAGRGLQLLFYSVGIGQISSEVPQNLSASRPQDRQFILSSKKLLLSDSGFYLCAWSRTSGREVAKNIQYFGAGTRLSVL.